This record looks at one T cell receptor (beta chain) sequence and its context. What antigen it recognizes has not been identified. Per-nucleotide qualities are absent, and no much larger clonotype sits a single base away. This specimen belongs to a study of radiotherapy plus CTLA-4 blockade in lung cancer (dated by TCRdb to between 2018 and 2020). As for the study more broadly: Among enrolled patients, roughly 17% had an objective response and roughly 33% reached disease control. What the work shows at the level of the full study, not this receptor alone: After treatment with radiotherapy and ipilimumab, TCR clones that originated in tumors expanded in peripheral blood. The strongest predictors of response, as reported, were early dynamic changes in blood T cell clones along with a rise in serum interferon-beta after radiation.

Focal radiation therapy combined with CTLA-4 blockade (ipilimumab) was tested in patients with chemo-refractory metastatic non-small-cell lung cancer. From the cysteine through the phenylalanine, the CDR3 covers 14 amino acids. Only the CDR3 portion is preserved as DNA: 42 bases, with reading frame beginning at the first base. V gives up 3 bases and J gives up 0 bases, and the segment between their germline ends measures 7 bases. Based on the germline V gene, the CDR1 and CDR2 sequences are MDHEN and SYDVKM. The method was the immunoSEQ multiplex PCR assay. TCRdb mirrors the immuneACCESS table, restricted to in-frame sequences. Some clones are absent from its copies; in checked studies, under half trace to an unresolved V gene, and the reason for the others is unknown. This sample lists 120,000 or so clones; about 77% were detected once. The top ten hold approximately 4.7% of the sample.

The TCR originated in a human donor with non-small cell lung cancer who had a partial response to radiotherapy plus ipilimumab. The sequencing here drew on peripheral blood, taken from a patient treated with radiotherapy plus ipilimumab. The chain is assembled from TRBV28 and TRBJ2-3; matching of 5 bases hints at TRBD2 as the D gene. The CDR3 corresponds to CASSFSESTDTQYF. The nucleotide sequence reads TGTGCCAGCAGTTTTAGCGAAAGCACAGATACGCAGTATTTT.